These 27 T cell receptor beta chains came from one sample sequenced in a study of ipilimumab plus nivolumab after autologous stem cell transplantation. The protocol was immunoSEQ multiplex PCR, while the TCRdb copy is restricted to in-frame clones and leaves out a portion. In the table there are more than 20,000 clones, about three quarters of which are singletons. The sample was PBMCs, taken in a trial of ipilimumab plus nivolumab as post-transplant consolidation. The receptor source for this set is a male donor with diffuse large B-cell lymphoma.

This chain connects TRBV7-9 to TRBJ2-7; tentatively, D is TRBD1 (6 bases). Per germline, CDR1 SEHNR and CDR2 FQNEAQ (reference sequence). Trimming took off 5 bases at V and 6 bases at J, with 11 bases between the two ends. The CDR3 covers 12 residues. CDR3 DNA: TGTGCCAGCAGCGAAACACAGGGCGAGCAGTACTTC. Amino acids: CASSETQGEQYF.

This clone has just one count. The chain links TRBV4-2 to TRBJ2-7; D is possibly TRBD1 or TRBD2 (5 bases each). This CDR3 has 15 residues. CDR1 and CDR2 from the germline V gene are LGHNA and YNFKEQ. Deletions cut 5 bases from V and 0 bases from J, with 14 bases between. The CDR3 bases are TGTGCCAGCAGCTCGGGACGGACATACTCCTACGAGCAGTACTTC. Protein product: CASSSGRTYSYEQYF.

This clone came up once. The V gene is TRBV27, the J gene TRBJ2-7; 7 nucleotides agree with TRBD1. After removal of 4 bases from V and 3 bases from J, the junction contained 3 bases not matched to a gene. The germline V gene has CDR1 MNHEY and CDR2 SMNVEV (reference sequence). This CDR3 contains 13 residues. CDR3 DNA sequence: TGTGCCAGCAGTTCCGGACAGGACTACGAGCAGTACTTC. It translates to CASSSGQDYEQYF.

In DNA form, the CDR3 reads TGTGCCAGCAGCTACACAGGGTCGAGCACCGGGGAGCTGTTTTTT. Its protein product is CASSYTGSSTGELFF. The genes are TRBV28 and TRBJ2-2, with a possible D match to TRBD1 (6 bases). The CDR3 covers 15 residues. Germline V gene lookup returns CDR1 MDHEN and CDR2 SYDVKM. V gave up 6 bases and J gave up 4 bases, with 15 bases separating them.

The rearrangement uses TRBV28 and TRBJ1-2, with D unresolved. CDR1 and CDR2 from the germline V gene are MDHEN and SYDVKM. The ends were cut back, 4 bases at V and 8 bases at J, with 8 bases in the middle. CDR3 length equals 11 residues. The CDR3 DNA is TGTGCCAGCAGTTCCCGGGAGGGCTACACCTTC. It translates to CASSSREGYTF.

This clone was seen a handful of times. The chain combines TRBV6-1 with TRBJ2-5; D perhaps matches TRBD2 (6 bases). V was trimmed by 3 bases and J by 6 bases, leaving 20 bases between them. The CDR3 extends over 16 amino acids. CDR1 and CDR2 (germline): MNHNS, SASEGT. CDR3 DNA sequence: TGTGCCAGCAGTGAGGGCAGACTAGACTTCCGAAAGACCCAGTACTTC. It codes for CASSEGRLDFRKTQYF.

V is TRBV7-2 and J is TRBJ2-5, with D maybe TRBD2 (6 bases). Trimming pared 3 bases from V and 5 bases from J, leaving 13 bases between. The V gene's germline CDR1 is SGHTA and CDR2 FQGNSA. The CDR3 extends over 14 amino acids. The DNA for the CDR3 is TGTGCCAGCAGCTTGGGGGGTGGTGGGGAGACCCAGTACTTC. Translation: CASSLGGGGETQYF.

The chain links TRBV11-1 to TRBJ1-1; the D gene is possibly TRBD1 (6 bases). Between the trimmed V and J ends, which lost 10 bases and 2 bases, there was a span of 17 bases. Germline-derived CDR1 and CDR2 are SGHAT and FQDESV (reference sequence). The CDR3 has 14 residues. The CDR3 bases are TGTGCCACCAACCGGGGGCGGATTAACACTGAAGCTTTCTTT. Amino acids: CATNRGRINTEAFF.

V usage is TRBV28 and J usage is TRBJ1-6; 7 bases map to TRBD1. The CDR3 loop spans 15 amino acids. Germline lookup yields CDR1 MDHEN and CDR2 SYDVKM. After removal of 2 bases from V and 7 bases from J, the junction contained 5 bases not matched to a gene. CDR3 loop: CASSLRDSWNSPLHF. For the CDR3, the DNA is TGTGCCAGCAGTTTAAGGGACAGTTGGAATTCACCCCTCCACTTT.

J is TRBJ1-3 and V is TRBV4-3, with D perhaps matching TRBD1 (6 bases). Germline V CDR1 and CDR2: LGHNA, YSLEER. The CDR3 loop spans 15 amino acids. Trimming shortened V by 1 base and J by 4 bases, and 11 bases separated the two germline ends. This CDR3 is CASSQVGGGGNTIYF. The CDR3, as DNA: TGCGCCAGCAGCCAAGTAGGGGGAGGGGGAAACACCATATATTTT.

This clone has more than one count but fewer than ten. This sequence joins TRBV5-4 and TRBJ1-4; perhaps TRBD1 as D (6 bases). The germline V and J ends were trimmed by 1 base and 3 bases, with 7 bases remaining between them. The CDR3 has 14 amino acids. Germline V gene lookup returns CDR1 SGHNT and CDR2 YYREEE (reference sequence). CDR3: CASSLWTANEKLFF. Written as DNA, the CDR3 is TGTGCCAGCAGCTTGTGGACAGCTAATGAAAAACTGTTTTTT.

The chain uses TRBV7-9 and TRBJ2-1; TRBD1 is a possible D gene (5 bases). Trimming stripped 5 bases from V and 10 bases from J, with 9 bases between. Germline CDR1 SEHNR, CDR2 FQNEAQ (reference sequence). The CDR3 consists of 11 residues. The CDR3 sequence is CASSTRTEQFF. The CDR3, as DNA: TGTGCCAGCAGCACCAGGACAGAGCAGTTCTTC.

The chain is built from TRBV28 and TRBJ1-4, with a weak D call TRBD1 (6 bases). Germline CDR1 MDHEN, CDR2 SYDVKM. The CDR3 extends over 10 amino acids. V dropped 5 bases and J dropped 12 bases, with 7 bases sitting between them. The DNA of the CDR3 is TGTGCCAGCAGTCGGACAGAACTGTTTTTT. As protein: CASSRTELFF.

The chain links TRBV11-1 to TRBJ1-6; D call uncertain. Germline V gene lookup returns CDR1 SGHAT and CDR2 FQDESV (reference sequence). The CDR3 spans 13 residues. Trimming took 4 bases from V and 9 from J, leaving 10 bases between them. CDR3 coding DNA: TGTGCCAGCAGCTCAAACGGTTTTTCACCCCTCCACTTT. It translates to CASSSNGFSPLHF.

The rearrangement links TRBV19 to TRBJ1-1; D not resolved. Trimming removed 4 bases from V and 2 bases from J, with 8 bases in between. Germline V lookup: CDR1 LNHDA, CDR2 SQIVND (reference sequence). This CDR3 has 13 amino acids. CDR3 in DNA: TGTGCCAGTAGTACGACTCACAACACTGAAGCTTTCTTT. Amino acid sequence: CASSTTHNTEAFF.

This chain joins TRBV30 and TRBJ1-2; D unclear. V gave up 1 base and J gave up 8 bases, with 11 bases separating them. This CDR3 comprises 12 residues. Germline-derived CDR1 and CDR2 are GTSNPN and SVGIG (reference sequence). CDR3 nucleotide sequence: TGTGCCTGGAGTGGGAGAGCGGAGGGCTACACCTTC. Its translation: CAWSGRAEGYTF.

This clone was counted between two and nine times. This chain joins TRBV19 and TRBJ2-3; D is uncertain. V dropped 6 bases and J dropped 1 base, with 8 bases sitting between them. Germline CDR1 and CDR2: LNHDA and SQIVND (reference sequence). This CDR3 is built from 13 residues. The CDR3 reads CASRSRRTDTQYF. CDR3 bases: TGTGCCAGTAGGTCTAGACGCACAGATACGCAGTATTTT.

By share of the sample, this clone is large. Written as DNA, the CDR3 is TGTGCCAGCAGCCGACAGGGGTTAGGCTCTGGGGCCAACGTCCTGACTTTC. This sequence encodes CASSRQGLGSGANVLTF. V is TRBV28 and J is TRBJ2-6; 8 positions match TRBD1. V trimming: 6 bases; J trimming: 0 bases; junction bases outside the gene matches: 7. Germline V gives CDR1 MDHEN, CDR2 SYDVKM. The CDR3 totals 17 residues.

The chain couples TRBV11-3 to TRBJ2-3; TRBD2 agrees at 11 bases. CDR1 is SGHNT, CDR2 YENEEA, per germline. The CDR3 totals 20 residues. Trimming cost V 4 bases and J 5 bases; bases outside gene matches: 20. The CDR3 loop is CASSSASGTSGWSRGDTQYF. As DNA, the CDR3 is TGTGCCAGCAGCTCAGCATCCGGGACTAGCGGTTGGTCACGGGGAGATACGCAGTATTTT.

The CDR3 DNA reads TGTGCCAGCTCACCATTTTCTGCCGAAGCTTTCTTT. Protein: CASSPFSAEAFF. This chain joins TRBV18 and TRBJ1-1; D remains ambiguous. The CDR3 loop spans 12 amino acids. With 2 bases removed from V and 8 bases from J, the gap between germline ends came to 9 bases. Germline loops: CDR1 KGHSH, CDR2 LQKENI.

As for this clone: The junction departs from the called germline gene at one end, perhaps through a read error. The chain's CDR3 is CAGSLVQSTDTQYF. For the CDR3, the DNA is TGTGCCGGCAGTTTAGTACAGAGCACAGATACGCAGTATTTT. The V call is TRBV28, the J call TRBJ2-3; D is undetermined. CDR1 is MDHEN, CDR2 SYDVKM, per germline. The length of the CDR3 is 14 residues.

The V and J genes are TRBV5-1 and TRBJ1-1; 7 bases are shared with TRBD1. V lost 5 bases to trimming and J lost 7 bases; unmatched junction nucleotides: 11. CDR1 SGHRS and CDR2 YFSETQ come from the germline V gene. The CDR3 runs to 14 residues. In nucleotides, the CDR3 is TGCGCCAGCAGTTATGGACAGGCCGACTTTGAAGCTTTCTTT. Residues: CASSYGQADFEAFF.

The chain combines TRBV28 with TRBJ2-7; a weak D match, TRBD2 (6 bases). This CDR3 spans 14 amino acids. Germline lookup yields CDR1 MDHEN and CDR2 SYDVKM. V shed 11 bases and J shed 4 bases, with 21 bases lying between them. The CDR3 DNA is TGTGCCTCCCTGGCTGGCGGGGCTAAGTACGAGCAGTACTTC. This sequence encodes CASLAGGAKYEQYF.

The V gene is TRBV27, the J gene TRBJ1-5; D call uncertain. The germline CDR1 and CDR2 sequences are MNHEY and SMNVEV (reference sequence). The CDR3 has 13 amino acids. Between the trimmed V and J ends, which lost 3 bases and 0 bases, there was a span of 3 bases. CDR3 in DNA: TGTGCCAGCAGTTTTTATAGCAATCAGCCCCAGCATTTT. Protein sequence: CASSFYSNQPQHF.

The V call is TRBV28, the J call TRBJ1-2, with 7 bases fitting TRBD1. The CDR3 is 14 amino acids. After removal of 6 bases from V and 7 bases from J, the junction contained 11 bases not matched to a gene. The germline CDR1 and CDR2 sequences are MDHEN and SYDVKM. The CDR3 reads CASRDPDRAGGYTF. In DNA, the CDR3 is TGTGCCAGCAGGGATCCCGACAGGGCCGGTGGCTACACCTTC.

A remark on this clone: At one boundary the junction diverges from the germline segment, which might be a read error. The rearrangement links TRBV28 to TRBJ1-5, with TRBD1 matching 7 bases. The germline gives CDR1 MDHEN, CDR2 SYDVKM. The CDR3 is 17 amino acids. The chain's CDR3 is CASSFGWGQRNNQSQHF. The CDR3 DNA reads TGTGCCAGCAGTTTCGGATGGGGACAGCGAAACAATCAGTCCCAGCATTTT.

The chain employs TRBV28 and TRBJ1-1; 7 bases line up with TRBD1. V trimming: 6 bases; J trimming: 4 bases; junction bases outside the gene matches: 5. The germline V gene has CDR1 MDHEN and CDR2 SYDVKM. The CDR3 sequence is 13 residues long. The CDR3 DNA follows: TGTGCCAGCAGCAGGGGGGGGGCCACTGAAGCTTTCTTT. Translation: CASSRGGATEAFF.